This entry is about one T cell receptor beta chain. What it binds is unknown. Deletions cut 3 bases from V and 11 bases from J, with 16 bases between. This CDR3 is built from 13 residues. Germline CDR1 reads SGHNT; CDR2 reads YYREEE (reference sequence). The data were taken from a study of cytomegalovirus exposure and HLA in healthy donors. 13 Jbeta primers and 60 Vbeta primers were used for the PCR. Sequencing used immunoSEQ multiplex PCR; TCRdb keeps in-frame clones, though not all of them. The sample yields around 69,000 clones, less than 75% seen once. Study-wide findings and caveats: In a later analysis, at a false discovery rate of 0.05, under 20,000 TCR beta sequences were associated with HLA alleles.

The TCR originated in a man aged 40-49 years in good health and CMV-seropositive. The rearrangement uses TRBV5-4 and TRBJ2-3; a weak D match, TRBD2 (6 bases). The sequencing input was PBMCs. CDR3 residues: CASSSRPAGGQYF. CDR3 DNA: TGTGCCAGCAGCTCTCGACCCGCCGGGGGGCAGTATTTT.